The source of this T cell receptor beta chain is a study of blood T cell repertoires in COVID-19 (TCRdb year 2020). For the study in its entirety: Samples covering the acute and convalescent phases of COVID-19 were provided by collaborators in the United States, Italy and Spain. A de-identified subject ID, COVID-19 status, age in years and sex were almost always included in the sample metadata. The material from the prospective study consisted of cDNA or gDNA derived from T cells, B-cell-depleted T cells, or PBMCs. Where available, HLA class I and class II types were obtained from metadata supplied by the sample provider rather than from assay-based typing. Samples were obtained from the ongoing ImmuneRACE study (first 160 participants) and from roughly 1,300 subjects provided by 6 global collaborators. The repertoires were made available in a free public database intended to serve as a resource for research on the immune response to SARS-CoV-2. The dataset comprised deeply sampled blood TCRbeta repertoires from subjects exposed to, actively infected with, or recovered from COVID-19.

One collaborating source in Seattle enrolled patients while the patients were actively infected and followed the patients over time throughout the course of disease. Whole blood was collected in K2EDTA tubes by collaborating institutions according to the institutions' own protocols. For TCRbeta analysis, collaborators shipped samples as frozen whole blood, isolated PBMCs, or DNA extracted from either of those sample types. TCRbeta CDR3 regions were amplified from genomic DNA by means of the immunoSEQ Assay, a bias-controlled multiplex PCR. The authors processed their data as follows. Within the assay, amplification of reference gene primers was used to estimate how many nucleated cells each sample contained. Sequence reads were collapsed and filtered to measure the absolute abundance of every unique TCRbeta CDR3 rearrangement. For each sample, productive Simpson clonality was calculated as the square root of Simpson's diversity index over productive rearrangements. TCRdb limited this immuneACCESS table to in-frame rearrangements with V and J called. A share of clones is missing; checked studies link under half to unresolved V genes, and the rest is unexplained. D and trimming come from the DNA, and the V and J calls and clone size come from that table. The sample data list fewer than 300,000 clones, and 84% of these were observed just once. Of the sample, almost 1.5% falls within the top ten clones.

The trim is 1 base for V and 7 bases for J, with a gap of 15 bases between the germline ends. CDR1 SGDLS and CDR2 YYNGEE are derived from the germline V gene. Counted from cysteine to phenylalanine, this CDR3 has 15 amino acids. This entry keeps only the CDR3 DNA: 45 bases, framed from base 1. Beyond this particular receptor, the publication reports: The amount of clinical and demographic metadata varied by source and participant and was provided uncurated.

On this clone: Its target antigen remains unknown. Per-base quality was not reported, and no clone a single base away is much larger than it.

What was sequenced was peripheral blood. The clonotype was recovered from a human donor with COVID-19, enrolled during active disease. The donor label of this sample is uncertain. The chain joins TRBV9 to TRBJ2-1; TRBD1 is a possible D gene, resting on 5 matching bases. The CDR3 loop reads CASSVNVQGLNEQFF. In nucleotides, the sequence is TGTGCCAGCAGCGTAAATGTCCAGGGCCTAAATGAGCAGTTCTTC.